Detailed here is one T cell receptor beta chain. TCRdb's copy holds only in-frame clones and misses some; the assay was immunoSEQ multiplex PCR. The sample lists about 84,000 clones; 98% were seen once. This sample stems from a study of technical replicates of blood from a handful of donors. The germline V and J ends were trimmed by 2 bases and 0 bases, with 11 bases remaining between them. The CDR3 contains 15 residues. Germline CDR1 reads MDHEN; CDR2 reads SYDVKM. The clonotype originates from a human donor in good health. The rearrangement joins TRBV28 to TRBJ2-7; no clear D gene. Source material: T cells isolated from PBMCs. The CDR3: CASSLNFRSSYEQYF. DNA of the CDR3: TGTGCCAGCAGTTTAAATTTCCGGAGCTCCTACGAGCAGTACTTC.